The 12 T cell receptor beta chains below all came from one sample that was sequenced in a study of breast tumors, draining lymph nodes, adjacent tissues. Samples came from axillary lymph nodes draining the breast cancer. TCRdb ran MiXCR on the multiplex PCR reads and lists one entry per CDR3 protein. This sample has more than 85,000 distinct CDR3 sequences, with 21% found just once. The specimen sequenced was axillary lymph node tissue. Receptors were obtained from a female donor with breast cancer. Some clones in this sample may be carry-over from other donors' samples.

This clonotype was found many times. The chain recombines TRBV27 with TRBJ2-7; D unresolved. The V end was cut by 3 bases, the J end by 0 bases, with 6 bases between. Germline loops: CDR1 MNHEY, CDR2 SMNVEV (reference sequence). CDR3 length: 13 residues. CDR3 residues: CASSFALSYEQYF. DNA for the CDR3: TGTGCCAGCAGTTTTGCGCTCTCCTACGAGCAGTACTTC.

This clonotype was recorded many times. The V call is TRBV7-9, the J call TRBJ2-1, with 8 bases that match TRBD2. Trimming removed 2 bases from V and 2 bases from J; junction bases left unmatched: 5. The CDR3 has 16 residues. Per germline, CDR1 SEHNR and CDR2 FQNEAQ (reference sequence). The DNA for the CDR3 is TGTGCCAGCAGCTTAAGTTCAGCGGGAGCCTACAATGAGCAGTTCTTC. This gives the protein CASSLSSAGAYNEQFF. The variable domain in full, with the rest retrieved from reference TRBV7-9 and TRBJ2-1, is DTGVSQNPRHKITKRGQNVTFRCDPISEHNRLYWYRQTLGQGPEFLTYFQNEAQLEKSRLLSDRFSAERPKGSFSTLEIQRTEQGDSAMYLCASSLSSAGAYNEQFFGPGTRLTVL.

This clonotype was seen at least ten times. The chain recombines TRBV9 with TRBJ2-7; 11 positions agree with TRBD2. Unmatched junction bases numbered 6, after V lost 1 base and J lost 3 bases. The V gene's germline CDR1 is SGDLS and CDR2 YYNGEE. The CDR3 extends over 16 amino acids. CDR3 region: CASSVSETSGDYEQYF. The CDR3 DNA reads TGTGCCAGCAGCGTATCGGAGACTAGCGGGGACTACGAGCAGTACTTC.

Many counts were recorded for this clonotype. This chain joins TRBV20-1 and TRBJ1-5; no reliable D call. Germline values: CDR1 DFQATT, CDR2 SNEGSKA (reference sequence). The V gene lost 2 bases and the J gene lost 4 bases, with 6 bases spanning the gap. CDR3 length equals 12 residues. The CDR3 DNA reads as TGCAGTGCTAGACAGACTAATCAGCCCCAGCATTTT. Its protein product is CSARQTNQPQHF.

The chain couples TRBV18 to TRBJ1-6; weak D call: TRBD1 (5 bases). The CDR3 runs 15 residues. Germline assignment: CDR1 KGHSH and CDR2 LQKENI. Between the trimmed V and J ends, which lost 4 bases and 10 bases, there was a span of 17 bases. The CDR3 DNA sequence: TGTGCCAGCTCACTTCTGGACATTTTCGAATCACCCCTCCACTTT. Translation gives CASSLLDIFESPLHF.

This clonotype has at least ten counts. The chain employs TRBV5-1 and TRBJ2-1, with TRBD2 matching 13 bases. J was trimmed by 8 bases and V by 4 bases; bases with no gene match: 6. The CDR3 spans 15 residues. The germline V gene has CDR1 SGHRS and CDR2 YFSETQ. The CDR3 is CASSQTSGRAYEQFF. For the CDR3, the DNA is TGCGCCAGCAGCCAAACTAGCGGGAGGGCCTATGAGCAGTTCTTC. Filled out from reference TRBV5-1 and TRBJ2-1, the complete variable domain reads KAGVTQTPRYLIKTRGQQVTLSCSPISGHRSVSWYQQTPGQGLQFLFEYFSETQRNKGNFPGRFSGRQFSNSRSEMNVSTLELGDSALYLCASSQTSGRAYEQFFGPGTRLTVL.

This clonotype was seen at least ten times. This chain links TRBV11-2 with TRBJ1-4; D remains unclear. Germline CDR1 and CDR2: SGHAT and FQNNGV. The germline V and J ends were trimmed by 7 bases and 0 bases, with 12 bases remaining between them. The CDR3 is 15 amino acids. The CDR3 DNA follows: TGTGCCAGCACCAAGACGGGAGCAACTAATGAAAAACTGTTTTTT. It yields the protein CASTKTGATNEKLFF.

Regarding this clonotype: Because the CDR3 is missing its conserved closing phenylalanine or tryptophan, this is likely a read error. CDR3 bases: TGTGCCAGCTCACCCCGGGACAGTCCGGCTAATGAAAAACTGTTTTCT. It translates to CASSPRDSPANEKLFS. This rearrangement joins TRBV18 to TRBJ1-4; 7 bases align to TRBD1. Germline trimming cut 3 bases from V and 3 bases from J; bases unmatched to any gene: 7. The CDR3 loop spans 16 amino acids. Germline V gene data show CDR1 as KGHSH and CDR2 as LQKENI.

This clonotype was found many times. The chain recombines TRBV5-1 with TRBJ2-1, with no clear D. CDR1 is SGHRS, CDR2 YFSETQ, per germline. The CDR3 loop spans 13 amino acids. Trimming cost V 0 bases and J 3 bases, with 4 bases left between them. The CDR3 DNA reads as TGCGCCAGCAGCTTGGCCCTCTACAATGAGCAGTTCTTC. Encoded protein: CASSLALYNEQFF.

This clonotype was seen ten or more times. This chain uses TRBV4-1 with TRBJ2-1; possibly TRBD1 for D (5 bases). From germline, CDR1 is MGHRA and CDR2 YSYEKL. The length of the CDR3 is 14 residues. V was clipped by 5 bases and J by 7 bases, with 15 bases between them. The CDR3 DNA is TGCGCCAGCAGCACCCCCCAGGGTACAAATGAGCAGTTCTTC. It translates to CASSTPQGTNEQFF.

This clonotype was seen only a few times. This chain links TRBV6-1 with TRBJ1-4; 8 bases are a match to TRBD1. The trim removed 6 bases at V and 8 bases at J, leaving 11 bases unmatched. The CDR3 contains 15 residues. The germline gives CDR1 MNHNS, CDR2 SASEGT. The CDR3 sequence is CASRIRQGSGEKLFF. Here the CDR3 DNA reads TGTGCCAGCAGAATTCGACAGGGGAGTGGCGAAAAACTGTTTTTT.

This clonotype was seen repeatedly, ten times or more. In nucleotides, the CDR3 is TGTGCCAGTCAATATTTCTATGGCTACACCTTC. This sequence encodes CASQYFYGYTF. The gene calls are TRBV2 and TRBJ1-2; D call uncertain. Germline V gene data show CDR1 as SNHLY and CDR2 as FYNNEI. The CDR3 contains 11 residues. V lost 9 bases and J 4 bases, leaving 9 bases between the germline ends.